A selection of T cell receptor beta chains follows, all from one sample in a study of PD-1 blockade in mismatch repair-deficient tumors. Method: immunoSEQ multiplex PCR; TCRdb's copy keeps in-frame clones and lacks some. The data contain about 110,000 clones, around three quarters of them singletons. The sequences come from peripheral blood, collected around 60 weeks after starting pembrolizumab. These receptors were collected from an adult with mismatch repair-deficient cancer. The CDR3 runs from the conserved cysteine through the conserved F or W. The order of the fields is CDR3 length, clone size, D gene, J gene, V gene, CDR3 protein, CDR3 DNA. The D gene is left open where the match is weak. Clone size is given for some rows only: seen once, a few or many times, or a class if the clone is expanded.

len: 15; abundance: once; d_gene: -; j_gene: TRBJ1-3; v_gene: TRBV7-8; CDR3aa: CASSPDPRSGNTIYF; CDR3nt: TGTGCCAGCAGCCCCGACCCCCGCTCTGGAAACACCATATATTTT
len: 15; abundance: -; d_gene: -; j_gene: TRBJ2-7; v_gene: TRBV19; CDR3aa: CASSIGQGNAYEQYF; CDR3nt: TGTGCCAGTAGTATAGGTCAGGGGAACGCCTACGAGCAGTACTTC
len: 14; abundance: -; d_gene: TRBD1; j_gene: TRBJ2-7; v_gene: TRBV14; CDR3aa: CASSLTRDRGEQYF; CDR3nt: TGTGCCAGCAGCTTAACCCGGGACAGGGGGGAGCAGTACTTC
len: 16; abundance: -; d_gene: -; j_gene: TRBJ2-2; v_gene: TRBV5-6; CDR3aa: CASSTLAVANTGELFF; CDR3nt: TGTGCCAGCAGCACCTTAGCGGTCGCGAACACCGGGGAGCTGTTTTTT
len: 14; abundance: -; d_gene: -; j_gene: TRBJ2-1; v_gene: TRBV7-9; CDR3aa: CASSPDEVPIEQFF; CDR3nt: TGTGCCAGCAGCCCCGACGAGGTCCCCATTGAGCAGTTCTTC
len: 14; abundance: -; d_gene: -; j_gene: TRBJ2-1; v_gene: TRBV13; CDR3aa: CASSPGPGLYEQFF; CDR3nt: TGTGCCAGCAGCCCAGGCCCAGGGTTGTATGAGCAGTTCTTC
len: 12; abundance: few; d_gene: TRBD1; j_gene: TRBJ1-2; v_gene: TRBV2; CDR3aa: CASRDRVGGYTF; CDR3nt: TGTGCCAGCAGAGACAGGGTTGGTGGCTACACCTTC
len: 14; abundance: few; d_gene: -; j_gene: TRBJ1-4; v_gene: TRBV6-1; CDR3aa: CASSSPGGVEKLFF; CDR3nt: TGTGCCAGCAGTTCCCCTGGGGGGGTCGAAAAACTGTTTTTT
len: 16; abundance: -; d_gene: TRBD1; j_gene: TRBJ1-1; v_gene: TRBV27; CDR3aa: CASSKETGGSNTEAFF; CDR3nt: TGTGCCAGCAGTAAAGAAACAGGGGGGTCGAACACTGAAGCTTTCTTT
len: 13; abundance: -; d_gene: -; j_gene: TRBJ2-7; v_gene: TRBV7-9; CDR3aa: CASSLGRAHEQYF; CDR3nt: TGTGCCAGCAGCTTAGGGAGAGCCCACGAGCAGTACTTC
len: 15; abundance: -; d_gene: -; j_gene: TRBJ2-7; v_gene: TRBV11-3; CDR3aa: CASSPLRDKSYEQYF; CDR3nt: TGTGCCAGCAGCCCCCTCCGGGACAAGTCCTACGAGCAGTACTTC
len: 14; abundance: -; d_gene: -; j_gene: TRBJ2-7; v_gene: TRBV28; CDR3aa: CASSLSLDPYEQYF; CDR3nt: TGTGCCAGCAGTTTAAGTCTAGACCCCTACGAGCAGTACTTC
len: 15; abundance: -; d_gene: -; j_gene: TRBJ2-2; v_gene: TRBV18; CDR3aa: CASSPSNLLSGELFF; CDR3nt: TGTGCCAGCTCACCAAGCAATTTACTATCTGGGGAGCTGTTTTTT
len: 13; abundance: -; d_gene: -; j_gene: TRBJ1-1; v_gene: TRBV27; CDR3aa: CASSQGIGAEAFF; CDR3nt: TGTGCCAGCAGCCAGGGGATTGGCGCTGAAGCTTTCTTT
len: 14; abundance: -; d_gene: -; j_gene: TRBJ1-5; v_gene: TRBV6-1; CDR3aa: CASRTGKSNQPQHF; CDR3nt: TGTGCCAGCCGGACGGGAAAAAGCAATCAGCCCCAGCATTTT
len: 15; abundance: once; d_gene: TRBD1; j_gene: TRBJ1-1; v_gene: TRBV29-1; CDR3aa: CSVDWDRVKSTEAFF; CDR3nt: TGCAGCGTTGACTGGGACAGGGTGAAGAGCACTGAAGCTTTCTTT
len: 11; abundance: few; d_gene: -; j_gene: TRBJ2-1; v_gene: TRBV7-6; CDR3aa: CASSDRQEQFF; CDR3nt: TGTGCCAGCAGCGACCGACAGGAGCAGTTCTTC
len: 16; abundance: -; d_gene: TRBD2; j_gene: TRBJ2-1; v_gene: TRBV5-6; CDR3aa: CASSLGLADSYNEQFF; CDR3nt: TGTGCCAGCAGCTTGGGACTAGCGGACTCCTACAATGAGCAGTTCTTC
len: 14; abundance: -; d_gene: TRBD2; j_gene: TRBJ2-5; v_gene: TRBV5-8; CDR3aa: CASTTSGGKETQYF; CDR3nt: TGTGCCAGCACCACCTCGGGGGGAAAAGAGACCCAGTACTTC
len: 15; abundance: -; d_gene: TRBD1; j_gene: TRBJ2-2; v_gene: TRBV14; CDR3aa: CASSRWTGGTGELFF; CDR3nt: TGTGCCAGCAGCCGTTGGACAGGGGGCACCGGGGAGCTGTTTTTT
len: 14; abundance: -; d_gene: TRBD2; j_gene: TRBJ2-7; v_gene: TRBV15; CDR3aa: CATSLAGPSYEQYF; CDR3nt: TGTGCCACCTCACTAGCGGGGCCTTCCTACGAGCAGTACTTC
len: 14; abundance: -; d_gene: TRBD1; j_gene: TRBJ1-4; v_gene: TRBV7-6; CDR3aa: CASSNGGTVEKLFF; CDR3nt: TGTGCCAGCAGCAATGGGGGGACAGTCGAAAAACTGTTTTTT
len: 14; abundance: -; d_gene: -; j_gene: TRBJ2-3; v_gene: TRBV5-5; CDR3aa: CASRVDRYPDTQYF; CDR3nt: TGTGCCAGCAGGGTTGACAGATATCCAGATACGCAGTATTTT
len: 15; abundance: -; d_gene: TRBD2; j_gene: TRBJ2-1; v_gene: TRBV5-1; CDR3aa: CASSLVLAGADEQFF; CDR3nt: TGCGCCAGCAGCTTGGTACTAGCGGGAGCTGATGAGCAGTTCTTC
len: 11; abundance: -; d_gene: -; j_gene: TRBJ2-7; v_gene: TRBV5-5; CDR3aa: CASSLGYEQYF; CDR3nt: TGTGCCAGCAGCTTGGGATACGAGCAGTACTTC
len: 12; abundance: -; d_gene: -; j_gene: TRBJ2-3; v_gene: TRBV29-1; CDR3aa: CSVIPPGDTQYF; CDR3nt: TGCAGCGTTATCCCACCCGGGGATACGCAGTATTTT
len: 16; abundance: -; d_gene: -; j_gene: TRBJ1-5; v_gene: TRBV7-8; CDR3aa: CASSLEGQLSNQPQHF; CDR3nt: TGTGCCAGCAGCTTAGAGGGTCAGTTAAGCAATCAGCCCCAGCATTTT
len: 15; abundance: -; d_gene: -; j_gene: TRBJ2-1; v_gene: TRBV7-8; CDR3aa: CASSLKGGRYNEQFF; CDR3nt: TGTGCCAGCAGCTTAAAGGGGGGGAGATACAATGAGCAGTTCTTC
len: 13; abundance: -; d_gene: -; j_gene: TRBJ2-1; v_gene: TRBV27; CDR3aa: CSSGKGGYNEQFF; CDR3nt: TGTTCCTCGGGCAAGGGTGGATACAATGAGCAGTTCTTC
len: 23; abundance: -; d_gene: -; j_gene: TRBJ2-1; v_gene: TRBV21-1; CDR3aa: CASSKGRDYHAPYTALFYNEQFF; CDR3nt: TGTGCCAGCAGCAAAGGGCGGGACTATCATGCCCCATATACAGCCTTGTTCTACAATGAGCAGTTCTTC
len: 15; abundance: -; d_gene: TRBD1; j_gene: TRBJ1-3; v_gene: TRBV10-1; CDR3aa: CASSQQGTSGNTIYF; CDR3nt: TGCGCCAGCAGTCAACAGGGGACCTCTGGAAACACCATATATTTT
len: 14; abundance: once; d_gene: TRBD1; j_gene: TRBJ2-1; v_gene: TRBV5-4; CDR3aa: CASEGDRGQNEQFF; CDR3nt: TGTGCCAGCGAGGGGGACAGGGGGCAGAATGAGCAGTTCTTC
len: 14; abundance: -; d_gene: -; j_gene: TRBJ2-3; v_gene: TRBV2; CDR3aa: CASSYRTSTDTQYF; CDR3nt: TGTGCCAGCAGTTATAGGACTAGCACAGATACGCAGTATTTT
len: 13; abundance: -; d_gene: -; j_gene: TRBJ1-1; v_gene: TRBV2; CDR3aa: CASSWTVNTEAFF; CDR3nt: TGTGCCAGCAGTTGGACGGTGAACACTGAAGCTTTCTTT
len: 13; abundance: -; d_gene: -; j_gene: TRBJ2-2; v_gene: TRBV27; CDR3aa: CASSLKGTGELFF; CDR3nt: TGTGCCAGCAGTTTGAAGGGGACCGGGGAGCTGTTTTTT
len: 15; abundance: -; d_gene: -; j_gene: TRBJ2-1; v_gene: TRBV7-6; CDR3aa: CASSKGGLSYNEQFF; CDR3nt: TGTGCCAGCAGCAAGGGGGGACTTTCCTACAATGAGCAGTTCTTC
len: 14; abundance: once; d_gene: TRBD1; j_gene: TRBJ2-4; v_gene: TRBV7-3; CDR3aa: CASSQSGTGDIQYF; CDR3nt: TGTGCCAGCAGCCAGTCCGGGACAGGGGACATTCAGTACTTC
len: 14; abundance: -; d_gene: -; j_gene: TRBJ2-7; v_gene: TRBV28; CDR3aa: CASSLAAGPYEQYF; CDR3nt: TGTGCCAGCAGTTTGGCGGCGGGACCTTACGAGCAGTACTTC
len: 13; abundance: -; d_gene: -; j_gene: TRBJ2-2; v_gene: TRBV6-5; CDR3aa: CASSYSIQGELFF; CDR3nt: TGTGCCAGCAGTTACTCGATTCAGGGGGAGCTGTTTTTT
len: 15; abundance: -; d_gene: -; j_gene: TRBJ1-2; v_gene: TRBV7-2; CDR3aa: CASSPPTGTIHGYTF; CDR3nt: TGTGCCAGCAGCCCACCCACAGGGACTATCCATGGCTACACCTTC
len: 16; abundance: -; d_gene: TRBD2; j_gene: TRBJ2-3; v_gene: TRBV5-1; CDR3aa: CASSLRLADRTDTQYF; CDR3nt: TGCGCCAGCAGCTTGAGACTAGCGGACCGCACAGATACGCAGTATTTT
len: 13; abundance: -; d_gene: -; j_gene: TRBJ1-1; v_gene: TRBV30; CDR3aa: CAWSEGLNTEAFF; CDR3nt: TGTGCCTGGAGTGAAGGCTTGAACACTGAAGCTTTCTTT
len: 13; abundance: -; d_gene: -; j_gene: TRBJ2-7; v_gene: TRBV6-5; CDR3aa: CASSRDTTYEQYF; CDR3nt: TGTGCCAGCAGCCGGGACACAACCTACGAGCAGTACTTC